Ten or more counts support the clone carrying this T cell receptor (beta chain). No antigen is known for it. Sequencing ends 3 residues short of the CDR3 end; the germline J gene provides the rest. The sample belongs to a study of T cell clonality in common variable immunodeficiency. Study conclusions and caveats: The cause of increased CVID clonality remains unclear without subpopulation sequencing. Compared with healthy controls, CVID subjects showed increased TCRbeta clonality, mostly in about a third. Common variable immunodeficiency TCR beta sequences reportedly had fewer deletions and N-nucleotide insertions.

Assay used: immunoSEQ multiplex PCR; TCRdb lists only in-frame clones, some missing. The record shows about 52,000 clones for this sample, with no singletons present. The CDR3 has 16 amino acids. V lost 6 bases to trimming and J lost 0 bases; unmatched junction nucleotides: 10. The germline V gene encodes CDR1 LNHDA and CDR2 SQIVND (reference sequence). The gene calls are TRBV19 and TRBJ2-7; 8 nucleotides line up with TRBD2. This receptor was identified in a person aged 18 to 69 in good health. What was sequenced was peripheral blood mononuclear cells. Incomplete CDR3 DNA: TGTGCCAGTAGGAAAACTACTAGCGGAAGCTCCTACGAG. Protein sequence: CASRKTTSGSSYE. The full CDR3 sequence reads CASRKTTSGSSYEQYF.